Sequencing of this T cell receptor (beta chain) was carried out in a study of blood T cell repertoires in COVID-19. Across the study: Nucleic acid was either cDNA or gDNA, and it came from T cells, B-cell-depleted T cells, or PBMCs.

Enrolled through a virtual design, the participants were between roughly 18 and 100 years of age and came from about two dozen US areas. Grouping used clinical history reported by participants in a survey and questionnaire. Original methodology: Reference gene primers were amplified, and this amplification served to estimate nucleated cell counts. The method was immunoSEQ multiplex PCR; TCRdb's version includes in-frame clones alone and lacks a portion of them. D and trimming come from the DNA, and the V and J calls and clone size come from that table. In the table there are a few hundred thousand clones, 88% of which are singletons. This clone was observed a few times. CDR3 length: 15 residues.

The sample consisted of PBMCs or T cells enriched from blood (not recorded which). This sequence was found in a woman between 25 and 40 years old who had recovered from COVID-19. The rearrangement joins TRBV21-1 to TRBJ2-5; the listed D gene, TRBD1, was not tested against the DNA. TRBV21-1 is marked as a pseudogene. CDR3 DNA: TGTGCCAGCAGAGAAGTGATAGACAGAAAAGAGACCCAGTACTTC. Encoded protein: CASREVIDRKETQYF.